This T cell receptor beta chain was sequenced during a study of blood T cell repertoires in COVID-19. The V gene's germline CDR1 is KGHSH and CDR2 LQKENI. V was shortened by 7 bases and J by 5 bases, with 14 bases between the two germline ends. This CDR3 has 13 residues. In terms of age and location, participants ranged from about 18 to 89 years and lived in approximately 26 US areas. Clinical histories supplied by participants themselves formed the basis of cohort assignment. Data came from immunoSEQ multiplex PCR; TCRdb stores just in-frame clones and leaves some out. The sample carries under 300,000 clones, roughly 90% recorded once.

The chain uses TRBV18 and TRBJ1-1; D is perhaps TRBD1 (6 bases). The clonotype originates from a woman aged 25 to 39 with acute COVID-19. Material for sequencing was PBMCs or T cells enriched from blood (not recorded which). The CDR3: CASLQGTETEAFF. Written as DNA, the CDR3 is TGTGCCAGCTTACAGGGAACAGAAACTGAAGCTTTCTTT.